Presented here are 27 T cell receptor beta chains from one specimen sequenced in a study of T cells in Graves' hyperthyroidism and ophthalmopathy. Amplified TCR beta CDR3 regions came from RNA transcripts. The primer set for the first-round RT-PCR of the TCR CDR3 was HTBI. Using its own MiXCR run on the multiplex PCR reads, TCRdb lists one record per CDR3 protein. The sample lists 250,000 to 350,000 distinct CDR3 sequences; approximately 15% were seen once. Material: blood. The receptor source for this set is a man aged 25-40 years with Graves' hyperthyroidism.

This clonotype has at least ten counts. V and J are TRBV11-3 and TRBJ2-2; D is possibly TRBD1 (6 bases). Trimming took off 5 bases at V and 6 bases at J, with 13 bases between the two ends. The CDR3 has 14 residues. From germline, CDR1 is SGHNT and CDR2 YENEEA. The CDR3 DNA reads TGTGCCAGCAGCCATTCCACAGGGCCCGGGGAGCTGTTTTTT. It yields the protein CASSHSTGPGELFF.

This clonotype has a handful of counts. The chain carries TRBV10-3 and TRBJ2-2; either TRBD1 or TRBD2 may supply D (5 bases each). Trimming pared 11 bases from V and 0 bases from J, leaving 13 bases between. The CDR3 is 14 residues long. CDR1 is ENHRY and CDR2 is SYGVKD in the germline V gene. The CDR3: CAVGTGANTGELFF. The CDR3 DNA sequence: TGTGCCGTTGGGACCGGGGCGAACACCGGGGAGCTGTTTTTT.

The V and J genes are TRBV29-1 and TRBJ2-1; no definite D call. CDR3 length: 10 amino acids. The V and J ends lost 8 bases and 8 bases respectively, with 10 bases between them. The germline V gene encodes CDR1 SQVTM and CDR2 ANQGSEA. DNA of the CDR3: TGCAGCTCACTAAATGATGAGCAGTTCTTC. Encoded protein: CSSLNDEQFF.

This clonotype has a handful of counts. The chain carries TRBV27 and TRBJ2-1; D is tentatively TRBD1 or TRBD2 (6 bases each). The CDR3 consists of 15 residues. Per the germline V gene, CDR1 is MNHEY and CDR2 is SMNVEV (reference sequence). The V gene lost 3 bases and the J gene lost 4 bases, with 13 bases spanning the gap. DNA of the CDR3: TGTGCCAGCAGTTTGGTTGGGGGGCCTTACAATGAGCAGTTCTTC. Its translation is CASSLVGGPYNEQFF.

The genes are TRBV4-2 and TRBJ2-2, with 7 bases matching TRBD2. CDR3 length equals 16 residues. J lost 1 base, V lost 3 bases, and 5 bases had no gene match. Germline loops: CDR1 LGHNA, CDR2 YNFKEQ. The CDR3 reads CASSHSGGRNTGELFF. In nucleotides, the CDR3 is TGTGCCAGCAGCCACTCTGGCGGGAGGAACACCGGGGAGCTGTTTTTT.

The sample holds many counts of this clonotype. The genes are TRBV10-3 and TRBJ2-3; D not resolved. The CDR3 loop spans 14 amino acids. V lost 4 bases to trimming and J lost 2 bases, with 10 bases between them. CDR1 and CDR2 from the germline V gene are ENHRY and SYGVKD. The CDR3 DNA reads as TGTGCCATCAGTGTGGTCAGTTTCACAGATACGCAGTATTTT. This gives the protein CAISVVSFTDTQYF.

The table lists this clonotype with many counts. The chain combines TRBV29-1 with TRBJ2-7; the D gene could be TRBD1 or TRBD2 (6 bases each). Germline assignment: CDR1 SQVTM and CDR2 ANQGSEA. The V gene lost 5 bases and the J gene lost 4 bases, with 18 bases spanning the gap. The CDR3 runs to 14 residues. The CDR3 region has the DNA TGCAGCGTTACCGTAAAGGGGGGTCCATACGAGCAGTACTTC. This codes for CSVTVKGGPYEQYF.

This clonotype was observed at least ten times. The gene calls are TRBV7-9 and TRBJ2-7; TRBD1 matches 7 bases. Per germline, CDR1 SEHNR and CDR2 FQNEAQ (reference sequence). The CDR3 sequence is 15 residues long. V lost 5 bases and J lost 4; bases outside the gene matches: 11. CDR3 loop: CASSPRDRLNYEQYF. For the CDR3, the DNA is TGTGCCAGCAGCCCCCGGGACAGACTGAATTACGAGCAGTACTTC.

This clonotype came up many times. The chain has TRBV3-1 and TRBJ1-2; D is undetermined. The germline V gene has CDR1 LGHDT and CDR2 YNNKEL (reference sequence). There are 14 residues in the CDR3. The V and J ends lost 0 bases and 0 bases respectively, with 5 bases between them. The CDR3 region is CASSQDSANYGYTF. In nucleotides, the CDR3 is TGTGCCAGCAGCCAAGATTCGGCTAACTATGGCTACACCTTC. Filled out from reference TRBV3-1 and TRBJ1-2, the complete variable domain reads DTAVSQTPKYLVTQMGNDKSIKCEQNLGHDTMYWYKQDSKKFLKIMFSYNNKELIINETVPNRFSPKSPDKAHLNLHINSLELGDSAVYFCASSQDSANYGYTFGSGTRLTVV.

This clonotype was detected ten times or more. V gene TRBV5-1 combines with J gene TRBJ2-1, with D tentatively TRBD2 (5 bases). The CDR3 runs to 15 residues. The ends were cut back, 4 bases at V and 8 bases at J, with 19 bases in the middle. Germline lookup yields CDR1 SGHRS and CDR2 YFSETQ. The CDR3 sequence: CASSPTPEAGDEQFF. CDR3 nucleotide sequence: TGCGCCAGCAGCCCAACGCCAGAGGCGGGCGATGAGCAGTTCTTC.

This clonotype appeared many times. In nucleotides, the CDR3 is TGTGCCATTATCCCAGGGTCCGGGGCCAACGTCCTGACTTTC. The encoded protein is CAIIPGSGANVLTF. The V and J genes are TRBV2 and TRBJ2-6, with D possibly matching TRBD1 (5 bases). Trimming took 10 bases from V and 4 from J, leaving 14 bases between them. CDR3 length: 14 residues. The germline V gene encodes CDR1 SNHLY and CDR2 FYNNEI.

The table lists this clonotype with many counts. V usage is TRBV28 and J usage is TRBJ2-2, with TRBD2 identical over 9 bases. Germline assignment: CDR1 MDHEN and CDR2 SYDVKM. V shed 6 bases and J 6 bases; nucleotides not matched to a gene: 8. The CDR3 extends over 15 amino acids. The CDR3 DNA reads TGTGCCAGCAGCATTAGCGGGAGAGGCGCCGGGGAGCTGTTTTTT. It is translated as CASSISGRGAGELFF.

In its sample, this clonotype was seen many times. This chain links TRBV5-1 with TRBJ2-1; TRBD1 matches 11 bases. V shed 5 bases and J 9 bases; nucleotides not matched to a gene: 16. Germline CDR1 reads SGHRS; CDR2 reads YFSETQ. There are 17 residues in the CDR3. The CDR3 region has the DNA TGCGCCAGCAGTTCAAGGCGCGGGACAGGGGGTACTAGTGAGCAGTTCTTC. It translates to CASSSRRGTGGTSEQFF. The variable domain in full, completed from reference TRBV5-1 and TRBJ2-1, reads KAGVTQTPRYLIKTRGQQVTLSCSPISGHRSVSWYQQTPGQGLQFLFEYFSETQRNKGNFPGRFSGRQFSNSRSEMNVSTLELGDSALYLCASSSRRGTGGTSEQFFGPGTRLTVL.

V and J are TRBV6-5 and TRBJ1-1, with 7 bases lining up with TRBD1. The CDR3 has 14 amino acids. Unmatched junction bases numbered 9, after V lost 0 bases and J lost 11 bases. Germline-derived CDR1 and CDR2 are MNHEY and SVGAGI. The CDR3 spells CASSYSGTVPSAFF. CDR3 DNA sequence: TGTGCCAGCAGTTACTCAGGGACAGTTCCTTCGGCTTTCTTT.

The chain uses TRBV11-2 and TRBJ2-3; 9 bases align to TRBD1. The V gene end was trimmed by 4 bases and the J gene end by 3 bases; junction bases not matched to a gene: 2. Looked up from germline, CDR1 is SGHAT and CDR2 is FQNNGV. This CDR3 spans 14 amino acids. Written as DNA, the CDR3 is TGTGCCAGCAGCTGGACAGGGGAAACAGATACGCAGTATTTT. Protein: CASSWTGETDTQYF.

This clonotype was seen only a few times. CDR3 DNA: TGTGCCAGCGGGACTAGGAGGGGAGGTGAAAAACTGTTTTTT. Translation: CASGTRRGGEKLFF. The chain combines TRBV12-3 or TRBV12-4 with TRBJ1-4, with TRBD1 as a possible D gene (5 bases). V dropped 8 bases and J dropped 7 bases, with 17 bases sitting between them. This CDR3 is built from 14 residues.

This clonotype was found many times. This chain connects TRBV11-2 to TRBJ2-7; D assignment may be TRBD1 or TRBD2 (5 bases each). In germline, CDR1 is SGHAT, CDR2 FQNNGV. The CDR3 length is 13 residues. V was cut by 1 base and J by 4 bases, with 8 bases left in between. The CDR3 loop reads CASSLGWGYEQYF. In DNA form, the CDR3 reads TGTGCCAGCAGCTTAGGGTGGGGGTACGAGCAGTACTTC.

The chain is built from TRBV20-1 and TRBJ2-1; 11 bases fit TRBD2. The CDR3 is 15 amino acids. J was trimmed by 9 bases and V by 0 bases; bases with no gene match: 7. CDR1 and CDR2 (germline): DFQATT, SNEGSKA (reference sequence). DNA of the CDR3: TGCAGTGCTAGAGATGGGACTAGCGGAAGGGTTGAGCAGTTCTTC. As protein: CSARDGTSGRVEQFF.

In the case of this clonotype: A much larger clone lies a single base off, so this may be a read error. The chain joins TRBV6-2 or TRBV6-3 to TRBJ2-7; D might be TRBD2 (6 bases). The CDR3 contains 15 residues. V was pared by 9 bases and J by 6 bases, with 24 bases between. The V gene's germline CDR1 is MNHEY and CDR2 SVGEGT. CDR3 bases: TGTGCCAGTAGACTAAGGGACGGGGGATCGTTCGAGCAGTACTTC. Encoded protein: CASRLRDGGSFEQYF.

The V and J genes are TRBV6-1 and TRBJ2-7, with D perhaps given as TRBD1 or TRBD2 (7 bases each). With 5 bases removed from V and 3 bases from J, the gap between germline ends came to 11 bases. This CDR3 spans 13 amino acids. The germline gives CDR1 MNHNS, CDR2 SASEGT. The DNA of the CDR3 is TGTGCCAGCAGTACAGGGGAGGGCTACGAGCAGTACTTC. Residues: CASSTGEGYEQYF.

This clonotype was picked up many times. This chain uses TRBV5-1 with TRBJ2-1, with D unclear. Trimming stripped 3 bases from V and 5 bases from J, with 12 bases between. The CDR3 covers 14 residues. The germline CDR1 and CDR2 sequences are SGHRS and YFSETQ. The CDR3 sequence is CASSSSISNNEQFF. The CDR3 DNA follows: TGCGCCAGCAGCTCTTCTATATCAAACAATGAGCAGTTCTTC.

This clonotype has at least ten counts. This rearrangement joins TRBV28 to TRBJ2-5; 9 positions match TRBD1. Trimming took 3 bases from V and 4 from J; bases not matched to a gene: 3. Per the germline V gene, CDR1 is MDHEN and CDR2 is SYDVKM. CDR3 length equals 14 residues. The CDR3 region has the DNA TGTGCCAGCAGTTTCACAGGGGGCGGAGAGACCCAGTACTTC. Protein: CASSFTGGGETQYF. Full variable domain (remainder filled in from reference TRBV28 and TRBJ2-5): DVKVTQSSRYLVKRTGEKVFLECVQDMDHENMFWYRQDPGLGLRLIYFSYDVKMKEKGDIPEGYSVSREKKERFSLILESASTNQTSMYLCASSFTGGGETQYFGPGTRLLVL.

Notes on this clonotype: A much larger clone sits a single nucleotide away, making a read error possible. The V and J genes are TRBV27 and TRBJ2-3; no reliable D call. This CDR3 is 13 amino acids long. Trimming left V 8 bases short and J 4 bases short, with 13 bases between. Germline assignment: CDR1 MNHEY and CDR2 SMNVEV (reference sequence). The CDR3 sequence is CASGHSGADTQYF. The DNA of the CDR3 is TGTGCCAGCGGTCACAGTGGCGCAGATACGCAGTATTTT.

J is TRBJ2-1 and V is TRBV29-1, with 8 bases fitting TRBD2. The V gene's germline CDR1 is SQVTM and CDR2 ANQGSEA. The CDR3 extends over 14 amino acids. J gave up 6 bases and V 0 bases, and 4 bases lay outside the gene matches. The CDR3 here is CSVEDAGGPNEQFF. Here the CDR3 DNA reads TGCAGCGTTGAAGATGCGGGAGGTCCCAATGAGCAGTTCTTC.

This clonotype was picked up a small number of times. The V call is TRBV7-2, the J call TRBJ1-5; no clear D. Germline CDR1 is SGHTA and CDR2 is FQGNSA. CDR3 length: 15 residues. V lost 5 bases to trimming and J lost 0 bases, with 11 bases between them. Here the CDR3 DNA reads TGTGCCAGCAGCCCGGCCGCTAGTAGCAATCAGCCCCAGCATTTT. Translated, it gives CASSPAASSNQPQHF.

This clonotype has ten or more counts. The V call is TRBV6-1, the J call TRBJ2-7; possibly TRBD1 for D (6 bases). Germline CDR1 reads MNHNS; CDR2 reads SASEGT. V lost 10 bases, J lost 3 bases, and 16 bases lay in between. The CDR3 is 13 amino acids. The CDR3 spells CATNREGSYEQYF. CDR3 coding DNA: TGTGCCACCAACAGGGAAGGGAGCTACGAGCAGTACTTC.

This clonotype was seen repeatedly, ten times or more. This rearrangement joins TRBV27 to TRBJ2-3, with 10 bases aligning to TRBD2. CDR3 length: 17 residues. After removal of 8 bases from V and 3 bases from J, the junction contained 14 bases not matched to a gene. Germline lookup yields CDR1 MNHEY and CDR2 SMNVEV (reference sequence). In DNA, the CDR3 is TGTGCCAGCTCAGGGAAAAGTAGCGGGAGGCTGACAGATACGCAGTATTTT. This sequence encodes CASSGKSSGRLTDTQYF.